The text below deals with one TCR beta chain. Its antigen remains unknown. The data derive from a study of CD8+CD57+ T cells in acquired aplastic anemia. Turning to the study itself: Mean DNA quantity obtained from sorted CD4+ and CD8+ cells was approximately 3 ug. Regarding the study as a whole: Sharing between patients and controls was observed for around 27 CD8+ CDR3 sequences.

V was clipped by 3 bases and J by 7 bases; unmatched bases: 9. Germline lookup yields CDR1 DFQATT and CDR2 SNEGSKA (reference sequence). This CDR3 spans 14 amino acids. Patients selected for sequencing had displayed CD8+CD57+ cell expansion by flow cytometry. Severe acquired aplastic anemia affected all patients. CDR3 and TCR beta VDJ profiling relied on a genomic DNA template. Via MiXCR, TCRdb re-called the reads, giving one row per CDR3 protein. The sample comprises more than 200,000 distinct CDR3 sequences, about half of which are singletons, and 15% to 20% rests with the top ten. The material sequenced was sorted CD4+, CD8+, or CD8+CD57+ T cells (not recorded which) from PBMCs. The J gene is TRBJ2-7, the V gene TRBV20-1, with TRBD2 matching over 10 bases. The TCR was taken from a human donor with aplastic anemia. CDR3 nucleotide sequence: TGCAGTGCTAGGGGGAGCGGGGGGGACCTGGAGCAGTACTTC. Translation: CSARGSGGDLEQYF.